This T cell receptor (beta chain) was documented in a study of cytomegalovirus exposure and HLA in healthy donors. As to this clone: Its target is not known.

Study-level results: The dataset shows that most TCR sequences were rare, while some public TCRs occurred in many donors. Cytomegalovirus association was listed for 164 TCR beta chains.

The table came from immunoSEQ multiplex PCR; TCRdb's copy has only in-frame clones and leaves some out. The table has more than 140,000 clones, about 89% seen once. CDR1 and CDR2 (germline): SGHRS, YFSETQ. The V segment lost 1 base and the J segment 5 bases; nucleotides outside the gene matches: 6. This CDR3 comprises 15 residues. Sequenced material: PBMCs. This sequence joins TRBV5-1 and TRBJ1-1; TRBD1 aligns across 9 bases. This TCR came from a young woman in good health and CMV-seropositive. The CDR3 sequence: CASSLSRQGGTEAFF. CDR3 nucleotide sequence: TGCGCCAGCAGCTTGAGCCGACAGGGGGGGACTGAAGCTTTCTTT.